One and the same sample provided the 27 T cell receptor beta chains below, sequenced in a study of CD8+ T cells in alopecia areata (dated by TCRdb to 2016 to 2018). What the time point label conveys for this sample: less than 25 weeks on oral tofacitinib. In light of the paper, this sample's treatment or condition label describes: oral pan-JAK inhibitor, 5-10 mg twice daily. Library preparation was by the immunoSEQ multiplex PCR assay. For TCR sequencing, RNA was extracted from every sample and reverse transcribed into cDNA to serve as template. TCRdb obtained this table from immuneACCESS and retained in-frame rearrangements with V and J assigned. These tables miss some clones; where compared with another copy, unresolved V genes account for less than half of the shortfall, and the remainder is unexplained. The sample table lists roughly 110,000 clones, under 60% of them with a count of one. The ten most abundant clones make up less than 15% of the sample.

Sample: CD8+ T cells sorted from blood, taken at week 24, from a patient treated with tofacitinib. The receptors shown here come from a human donor with alopecia areata.

The J gene is TRBJ1-4, the V gene TRBV29-1; D gene uncertain. Germline V gene sequence: CDR1 SQVTM, CDR2 ANQGSEA. CDR3 length: 12 residues. V lost 6 bases, J lost 8 bases, and 13 bases lay in between. The CDR3 spells CSVLDEREKLFF. CDR3 bases: TGCAGCGTCCTCGACGAAAGAGAAAAACTGTTTTTT.

The chain links TRBV7-9 to TRBJ2-3; D is unresolved. The V gene's germline CDR1 is SEHNR and CDR2 FQNEAQ (reference sequence). The V and J ends lost 4 bases and 0 bases respectively, with 5 bases between them. The CDR3 is 13 amino acids. The CDR3 spells CASSSLSTDTQYF. The CDR3, as DNA: TGTGCCAGCAGCTCCCTGAGCACAGATACGCAGTATTTT. Based on the CDR3 plus reference TRBV7-9 and TRBJ2-3, the full variable domain is DTGVSQNPRHKITKRGQNVTFRCDPISEHNRLYWYRQTLGQGPEFLTYFQNEAQLEKSRLLSDRFSAERPKGSFSTLEIQRTEQGDSAMYLCASSSLSTDTQYFGPGTRLTVL.

This clone has only a few counts. CDR3 amino acids: CAWDQGQHYGYTF. Here the CDR3 DNA reads TGTGCCTGGGACCAAGGACAGCACTATGGCTACACCTTC. This sequence joins TRBV30 and TRBJ1-2; possibly TRBD1 for D (6 bases). V was clipped by 5 bases and J by 3 bases, with 13 bases between them. Germline values: CDR1 GTSNPN, CDR2 SVGIG (reference sequence). This CDR3 is built from 13 residues.

This clone was seen a handful of times. In DNA, the CDR3 is TGTGCCAGCAGCTTGGGTACTACCAAAGAGACCCAGTACTTC. Amino acid sequence: CASSLGTTKETQYF. The V gene is TRBV7-6, the J gene TRBJ2-5; D is unresolved. The CDR3 loop spans 14 amino acids. The germline gives CDR1 SGHVS, CDR2 FNYEAQ. The V and J ends lost 3 bases and 3 bases respectively, with 11 bases between them.

A few counts support this clone. V and J are TRBV5-1 and TRBJ2-7, with D hard to call. The CDR3 contains 17 residues. V was shortened by 4 bases and J by 0 bases, with 20 bases between the two germline ends. CDR1 is SGHRS, CDR2 YFSETQ, per germline. The CDR3 DNA reads TGCGCCAGCAGCCCCCAATCGGTCATCCTCAACTCCTACGAGCAGTACTTC. It translates to CASSPQSVILNSYEQYF.

This clone was seen a handful of times. The chain employs TRBV27 and TRBJ1-4, with D possibly matching TRBD1 (5 bases). The CDR3 contains 13 residues. V was trimmed by 7 bases and J by 6 bases, leaving 12 bases between them. The V gene's germline CDR1 is MNHEY and CDR2 SMNVEV (reference sequence). The CDR3 spells CASKEWGDEKLFF. The DNA of the CDR3 is TGTGCCAGCAAGGAGTGGGGGGATGAAAAACTGTTTTTT. Full variable domain (outside the CDR3, taken from reference TRBV27 and TRBJ1-4): EAQVTQNPRYLITVTGKKLTVTCSQNMNHEYMSWYRQDPGLGLRQIYYSMNVEVTDKGDVPEGYKVSRKEKRNFPLILESPSPNQTSLYFCASKEWGDEKLFFGSGTQLSVL.

This clone showed up just a few times. The chain recombines TRBV7-9 with TRBJ2-3; possibly TRBD1 or TRBD2 for D (5 bases each). V lost 5 bases and J 4 bases, leaving 16 bases between the germline ends. Looked up from germline, CDR1 is SEHNR and CDR2 is FQNEAQ (reference sequence). CDR3 length: 15 amino acids. CDR3 bases: TGTGCCAGCAGCCAAGCACGGGACGGCCCAGATACGCAGTATTTT. Its translation is CASSQARDGPDTQYF.

The rearrangement joins TRBV29-1 to TRBJ2-3; 9 nucleotides align to TRBD1. V lost 8 bases, J lost 6 bases, and 9 bases stayed unmatched. Per the germline V gene, CDR1 is SQVTM and CDR2 is ANQGSEA. The CDR3 totals 13 residues. The CDR3 region is CSLEQGASDTQYF. The CDR3 DNA reads TGCAGCCTGGAACAGGGGGCATCCGATACGCAGTATTTT.

The genes are TRBV29-1 and TRBJ2-6; D may be TRBD2 (5 bases). CDR3 length: 16 residues. The germline V gene has CDR1 SQVTM and CDR2 ANQGSEA. The V gene lost 3 bases and the J gene lost 0 bases, with 12 bases spanning the gap. The CDR3, as DNA: TGCAGCGTTGAGTCTGATAGCGACTCTGGGGCCAACGTCCTGACTTTC. Its protein is CSVESDSDSGANVLTF.

The sample holds a few counts of this clone. V is TRBV7-9 and J is TRBJ1-2; 9 bases are shared with TRBD1. The CDR3 loop spans 14 amino acids. The junction had 8 bases not matched to a gene; V was cut back by 6 bases and J by 6 bases. Germline CDR1 reads SEHNR; CDR2 reads FQNEAQ (reference sequence). This chain's CDR3 is CASRGTGTGHGYTF. The CDR3 bases are TGTGCCAGCAGGGGGACAGGGACCGGGCATGGCTACACCTTC.

This chain links TRBV4-1 with TRBJ2-3; 8 bases fit TRBD1. The CDR3 is 15 amino acids. The V and J ends lost 0 bases and 6 bases, in that order; junction bases with no gene match: 5. From germline, CDR1 is MGHRA and CDR2 YSYEKL. The CDR3 coding sequence is TGCGCCAGCAGCCAAGAGCCTACAGGGGGTGATACGCAGTATTTT. It codes for CASSQEPTGGDTQYF.

J is TRBJ2-7 and V is TRBV2; 7 bases align to TRBD1. Germline V lookup: CDR1 SNHLY, CDR2 FYNNEI. The CDR3 loop spans 14 amino acids. The V gene end was trimmed by 5 bases and the J gene end by 7 bases; junction bases not matched to a gene: 11. CDR3 nucleotides: TGTGCCAGCAGTCGAGGGGGCGTCAGGGATGAGCAGTACTTC. This codes for CASSRGGVRDEQYF.

V gene TRBV7-2 combines with J gene TRBJ2-5, with D tentatively TRBD1 (5 bases). The CDR3 runs 13 residues. Trimming shortened V by 3 bases and J by 2 bases, and 7 bases separated the two germline ends. Germline CDR1 is SGHTA and CDR2 is FQGNSA. CDR3 residues: CASSLNRQETQYF. The CDR3 nucleotides read TGTGCCAGCAGCTTGAACAGGCAAGAGACCCAGTACTTC. Supplemented by reference TRBV7-2 and TRBJ2-5, the full variable domain reads GAGVSQSPSNKVTEKGKDVELRCDPISGHTALYWYRQSLGQGLEFLIYFQGNSAPDKSGLPSDRFSAERTGGSVSTLTIQRTQQEDSAVYLCASSLNRQETQYFGPGTRLLVL.

The CDR3 DNA sequence: TGTGCCTGGAGGGACAGGGGTTTAAGTGAGCAGTTCTTC. Translation gives CAWRDRGLSEQFF. The V call is TRBV30, the J call TRBJ2-1; 9 bases are shared with TRBD1. The V gene end was trimmed by 3 bases and the J gene end by 9 bases; junction bases not matched to a gene: 6. The length of the CDR3 is 13 residues. Germline CDR1 and CDR2: GTSNPN and SVGIG (reference sequence). Complete variable domain (other parts from reference TRBV30 and TRBJ2-1): SQTIHQWPATLVQPVGSPLSLECTVEGTSNPNLYWYRQAAGRGLQLLFYSVGIGQISSEVPQNLSASRPQDRQFILSSKKLLLSDSGFYLCAWRDRGLSEQFFGPGTRLTVL.

In its sample, this clone was seen a few times. V and J are TRBV13 and TRBJ2-1; D uncertain. Germline values: CDR1 PRHDT, CDR2 FYEKMQ (reference sequence). CDR3 size: 15 residues. V was trimmed by 5 bases and J by 9 bases, leaving 20 bases between them. CDR3 amino acids: CASSLGKIRVSEQFF. In DNA form, the CDR3 reads TGTGCCAGCAGCCTGGGGAAGATAAGAGTAAGTGAGCAGTTCTTC.

This clone was observed at least ten times. This chain connects TRBV15 to TRBJ1-2; 8 bases line up with TRBD1. Germline V lookup: CDR1 LNHNV, CDR2 YYDKDF (reference sequence). CDR3 size: 14 residues. V trimming: 5 bases; J trimming: 4 bases; junction bases outside the gene matches: 6. The CDR3 nucleotides are TGTGCCACCAGCCAAGACAGGGGACCCTATGGCTACACCTTC. It specifies CATSQDRGPYGYTF.

The rearrangement links TRBV5-6 to TRBJ2-2; D is unresolved. Trimming took 4 bases from V and 5 from J, leaving 6 bases between them. This CDR3 contains 12 residues. Per the germline V gene, CDR1 is SGHDT and CDR2 is YYEEEE. CDR3 loop: CASSPGTGELFF. CDR3 nucleotide sequence: TGTGCCAGCAGCCCTGGTACCGGGGAGCTGTTTTTT. Drawing the rest from reference TRBV5-6 and TRBJ2-2, the complete variable domain is DAGVTQSPTHLIKTRGQQVTLRCSPKSGHDTVSWYQQALGQGPQFIFQYYEEEERQRGNFPDRFSGHQFPNYSSELNVNALLLGDSALYLCASSPGTGELFFGEGSRLTVL.

This chain connects TRBV9 to TRBJ1-1, with D uncertain. Germline V gene sequence: CDR1 SGDLS, CDR2 YYNGEE. The CDR3 has 12 residues. V gave up 4 bases and J gave up 3 bases, with 7 bases separating them. The CDR3 coding sequence is TGTGCCAGCAGCCCCGGCGACACTGAAGCTTTCTTT. Protein sequence: CASSPGDTEAFF.

CDR3 in amino acids: CASSPDSPEAFF. CDR3 bases: TGTGCCAGCAGCCCGGACAGCCCTGAAGCTTTCTTT. The rearrangement joins TRBV7-6 to TRBJ1-1, with D perhaps matching TRBD1 (6 bases). This CDR3 contains 12 residues. Trimming shortened V by 5 bases and J by 6 bases, and 10 bases separated the two germline ends. The V gene's germline CDR1 is SGHVS and CDR2 FNYEAQ.

In nucleotides, the CDR3 is TGTGCCAGCAGTTTGTTCACCGGGACAGGAGAGCACGAGCAGTACTTC. This gives the protein CASSLFTGTGEHEQYF. V and J are TRBV27 and TRBJ2-7; 8 bases align to TRBD1. Germline CDR1 is MNHEY and CDR2 is SMNVEV (reference sequence). J gave up 5 bases and V 3 bases, and 12 bases lay outside the gene matches. CDR3 length equals 16 residues.

This clone was observed a few times. The J gene is TRBJ1-5, the V gene TRBV25-1, with D tentatively TRBD1 (5 bases). This CDR3 contains 13 residues. V was clipped by 6 bases and J by 7 bases, with 13 bases between them. Germline V gene lookup returns CDR1 MGHDK and CDR2 SYGVNS. The CDR3 here is CASSKGWSQPQHF. CDR3 DNA sequence: TGTGCCAGCAGCAAGGGGTGGTCCCAGCCCCAGCATTTT.

J is TRBJ2-7 and V is TRBV5-4; a possible D gene is TRBD2 (6 bases). V was trimmed by 4 bases and J by 2 bases, leaving 16 bases between them. Germline CDR1 and CDR2: SGHNT and YYREEE (reference sequence). CDR3 length equals 15 residues. The CDR3 bases are TGTGCCAGCAGCCAAAACCTCGGCGGGGCCTACGAGCAGTACTTC. Translation: CASSQNLGGAYEQYF.

This clone was seen a handful of times. This CDR3 is CASRPSPGVDEQFF. CDR3 nucleotide sequence: TGTGCCAGCAGACCGTCCCCAGGGGTCGATGAGCAGTTCTTC. The chain employs TRBV27 and TRBJ2-1; maybe TRBD1 (6 bases). Germline lookup yields CDR1 MNHEY and CDR2 SMNVEV (reference sequence). CDR3 size: 14 residues. Deletions cut 6 bases from V and 8 bases from J, with 17 bases between.

This clone turned up a few times. The V gene is TRBV4-1, the J gene TRBJ2-5; no clear D gene. Trimming took off 0 bases at V and 4 bases at J, with 0 bases between the two ends. CDR1 is MGHRA and CDR2 is YSYEKL in the germline V gene. The CDR3 extends over 11 amino acids. The CDR3 loop reads CASSQEETQYF. The DNA of the CDR3 is TGCGCCAGCAGCCAAGAAGAGACCCAGTACTTC.

In regard to this clone: Other DNA sequences of this sample code for an identical CDR3. The gene calls are TRBV2 and TRBJ1-2, with D perhaps TRBD1 (6 bases). This CDR3 comprises 14 residues. CDR1 and CDR2 from the germline V gene are SNHLY and FYNNEI. The V gene lost 3 bases and the J gene lost 4 bases, with 12 bases spanning the gap. Written as DNA, the CDR3 is TGTGCCAGCAGTGAGCGGGGGGCCAGCTATGGCTACACCTTC. Amino acid sequence: CASSERGASYGYTF.

The chain employs TRBV6-4 and TRBJ2-3, with 8 bases fitting TRBD1. CDR1 is MRHNA and CDR2 is SNTAGT in the germline V gene. V lost 6 bases, J lost 1 base, and 9 bases stayed unmatched. This CDR3 has 16 amino acids. This chain's CDR3 is CASSYPPGQGTDTQYF. The CDR3 region has the DNA TGTGCCAGCAGCTATCCACCGGGACAGGGCACAGATACGCAGTATTTT.

The V call is TRBV15, the J call TRBJ1-1, with D unresolved. The germline V and J ends were trimmed by 4 bases and 4 bases, with 13 bases remaining between them. This CDR3 contains 14 residues. Germline loops: CDR1 LNHNV, CDR2 YYDKDF (reference sequence). The CDR3 region is CATSIEEGLTEAFF. In nucleotides, the CDR3 is TGTGCCACCAGCATAGAAGAAGGGCTCACTGAAGCTTTCTTT. Supplemented by reference TRBV15 and TRBJ1-1, the full variable domain reads DAMVIQNPRYQVTQFGKPVTLSCSQTLNHNVMYWYQQKSSQAPKLLFHYYDKDFNNEADTPDNFQSRRPNTSFCFLDIRSPGLGDTAMYLCATSIEEGLTEAFFGQGTRLTVV.